This T cell receptor (beta chain) was recovered during a study of beta chain features in type 1 diabetes. Regarding the study as a whole: Shorter TCRB CDR3s, moderately but significantly so, were found in Type 1 diabetes patients in all four CD4+ subsets. The analysis here could not establish whether HLA type shapes TCRB rearrangement.

Reverse transcribing all isolated RNA meant expressed TCRB transcripts were sequenced. Using immunoSEQ multiplex PCR, the repertoire was profiled, and TCRdb retains in-frame clones only, with some absent. The profile covers 300,000 to 400,000 clones, with roughly 8.8% appearing a single time and about 1% taken by the ten largest. Central memory, naive, regulatory and stem cell-like memory CD4+ cells were sorted by CD45RO/CCR7/CD25/CD127/CD95/CD27. All sorted populations exceeded 95% purity. Germline loops: CDR1 SNHLY, CDR2 FYNNEI. Trimming took 0 bases from V and 4 from J, leaving 12 bases between them. The CDR3 spans 15 residues. In regard to this clone: Antigen: not known.

This rearrangement joins TRBV2 to TRBJ1-1; D not resolved. This clonotype was obtained from a man aged 25 to 45 with type 1 diabetes. Sequenced: central memory CD4+ T cells from blood. The CDR3: CASSEALQSITEAFF. CDR3 nucleotide sequence: TGTGCCAGCAGTGAAGCGCTTCAAAGTATCACTGAAGCTTTCTTT.